The clone carrying this TCR beta chain was counted only a few times. Its antigen is unidentified. The sample is drawn from a study of T-cell memory formation after mild COVID-19. Study background: Clusters of TCRs were largely donor specific.

TCRdb reanalysed the 5' RACE reads using MiXCR and keeps one entry per CDR3 protein. The sample records nearly 250,000 distinct CDR3 sequences, approximately 15% being singletons. Overall study results and limits: The authors left the SARS-CoV-2 specificity of second-wave clones peaking on day 37 unconfirmed.

The CDR3 extends over 17 amino acids. Trimming shortened V by 0 bases and J by 4 bases, and 17 bases separated the two germline ends. The sequence was obtained from an adult woman who had mild COVID-19 (a few samples of this study predate the infection). Cell type and time point are not known. The V and J genes are TRBV12-3 or TRBV12-4 and TRBJ2-3; D is ambiguous. Sequenced: PBMCs or a T cell subset sorted from them (not recorded which). CDR3 sequence (DNA): TGTGCCAGCAGTTTAGCGCGACGGGTATTCGCCCCAGATACGCAGTATTTT. Its translation: CASSLARRVFAPDTQYF.